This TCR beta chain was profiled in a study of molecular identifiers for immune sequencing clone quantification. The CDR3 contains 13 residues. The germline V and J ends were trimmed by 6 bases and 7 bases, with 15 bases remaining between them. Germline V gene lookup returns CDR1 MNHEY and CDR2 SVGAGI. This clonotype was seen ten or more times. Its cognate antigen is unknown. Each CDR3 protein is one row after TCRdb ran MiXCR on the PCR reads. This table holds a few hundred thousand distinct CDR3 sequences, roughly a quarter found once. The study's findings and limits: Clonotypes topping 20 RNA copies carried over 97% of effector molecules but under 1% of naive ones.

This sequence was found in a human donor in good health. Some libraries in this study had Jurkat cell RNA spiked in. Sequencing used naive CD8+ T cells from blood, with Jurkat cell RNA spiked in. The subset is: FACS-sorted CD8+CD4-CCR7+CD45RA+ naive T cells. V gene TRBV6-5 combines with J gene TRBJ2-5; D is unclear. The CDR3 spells CASRKRGGWTQYF. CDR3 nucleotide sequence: TGTGCCAGCAGAAAACGAGGTGGTTGGACCCAGTACTTC.